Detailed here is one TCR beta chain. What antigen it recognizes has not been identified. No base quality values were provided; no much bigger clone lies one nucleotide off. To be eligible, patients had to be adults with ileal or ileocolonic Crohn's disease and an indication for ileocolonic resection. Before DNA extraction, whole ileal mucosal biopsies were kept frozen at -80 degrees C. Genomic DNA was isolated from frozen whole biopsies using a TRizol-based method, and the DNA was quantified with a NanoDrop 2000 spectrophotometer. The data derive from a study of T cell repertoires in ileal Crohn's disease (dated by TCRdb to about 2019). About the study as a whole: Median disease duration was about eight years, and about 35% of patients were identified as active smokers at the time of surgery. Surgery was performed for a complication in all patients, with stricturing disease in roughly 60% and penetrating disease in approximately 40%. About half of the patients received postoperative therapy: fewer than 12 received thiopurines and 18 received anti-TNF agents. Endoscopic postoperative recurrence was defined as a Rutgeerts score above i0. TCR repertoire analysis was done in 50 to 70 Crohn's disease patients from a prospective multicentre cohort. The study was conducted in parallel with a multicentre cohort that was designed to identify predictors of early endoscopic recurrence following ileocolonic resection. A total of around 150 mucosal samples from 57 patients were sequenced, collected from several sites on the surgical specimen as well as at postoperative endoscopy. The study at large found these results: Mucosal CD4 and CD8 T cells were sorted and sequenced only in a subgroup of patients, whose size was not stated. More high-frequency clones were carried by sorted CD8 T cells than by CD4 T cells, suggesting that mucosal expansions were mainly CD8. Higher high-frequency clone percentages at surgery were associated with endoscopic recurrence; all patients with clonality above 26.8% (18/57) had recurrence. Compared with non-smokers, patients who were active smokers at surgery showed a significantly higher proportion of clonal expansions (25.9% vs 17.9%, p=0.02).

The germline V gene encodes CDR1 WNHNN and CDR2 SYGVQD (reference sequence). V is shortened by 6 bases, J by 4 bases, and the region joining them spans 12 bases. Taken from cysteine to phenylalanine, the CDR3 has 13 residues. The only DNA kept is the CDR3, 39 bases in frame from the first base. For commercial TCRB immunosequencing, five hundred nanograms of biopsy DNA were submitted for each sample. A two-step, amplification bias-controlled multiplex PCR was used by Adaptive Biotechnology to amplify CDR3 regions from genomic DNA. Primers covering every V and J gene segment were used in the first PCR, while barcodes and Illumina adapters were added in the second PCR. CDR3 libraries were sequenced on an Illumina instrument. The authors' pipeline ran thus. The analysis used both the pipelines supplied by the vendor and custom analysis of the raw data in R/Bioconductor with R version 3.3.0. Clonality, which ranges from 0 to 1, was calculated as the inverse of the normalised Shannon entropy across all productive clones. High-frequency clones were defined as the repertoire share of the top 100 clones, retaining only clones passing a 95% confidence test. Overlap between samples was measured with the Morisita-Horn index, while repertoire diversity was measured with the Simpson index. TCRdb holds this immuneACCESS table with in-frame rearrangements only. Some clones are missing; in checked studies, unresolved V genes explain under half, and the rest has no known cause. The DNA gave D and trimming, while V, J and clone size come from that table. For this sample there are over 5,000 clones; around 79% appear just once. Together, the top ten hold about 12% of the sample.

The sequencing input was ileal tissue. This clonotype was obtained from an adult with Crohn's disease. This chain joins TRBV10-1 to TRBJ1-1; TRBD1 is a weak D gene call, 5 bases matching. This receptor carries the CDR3 CASRGTTSTEAFF. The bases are TGCGCCAGCAGAGGGACTACTAGCACTGAAGCTTTCTTT.